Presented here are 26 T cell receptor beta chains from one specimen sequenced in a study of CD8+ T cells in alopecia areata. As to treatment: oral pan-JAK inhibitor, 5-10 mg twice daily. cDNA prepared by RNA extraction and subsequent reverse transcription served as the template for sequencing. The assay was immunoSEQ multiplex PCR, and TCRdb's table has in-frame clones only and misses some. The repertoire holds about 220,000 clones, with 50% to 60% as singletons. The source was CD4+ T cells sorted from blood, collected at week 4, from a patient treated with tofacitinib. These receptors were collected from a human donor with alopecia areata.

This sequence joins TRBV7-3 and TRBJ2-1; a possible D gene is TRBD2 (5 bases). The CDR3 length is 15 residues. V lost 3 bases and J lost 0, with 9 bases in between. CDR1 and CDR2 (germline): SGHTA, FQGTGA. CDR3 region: CASSLTGSSYNEQFF. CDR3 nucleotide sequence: TGTGCCAGCAGCTTGACGGGGAGCTCCTACAATGAGCAGTTCTTC.

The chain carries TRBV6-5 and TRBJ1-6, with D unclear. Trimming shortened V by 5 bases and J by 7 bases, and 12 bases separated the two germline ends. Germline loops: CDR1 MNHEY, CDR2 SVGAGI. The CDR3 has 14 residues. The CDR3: CASSEVGKNSPLHF. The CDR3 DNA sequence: TGTGCCAGCAGTGAAGTAGGGAAAAATTCACCCCTCCACTTT.

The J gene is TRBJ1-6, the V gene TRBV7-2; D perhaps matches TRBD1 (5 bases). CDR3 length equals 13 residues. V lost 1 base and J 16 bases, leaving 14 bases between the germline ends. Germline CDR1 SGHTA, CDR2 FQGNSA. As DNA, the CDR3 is TGTGCCAGCAGCTTAGATTTTCAGGGTGAACTCCACTTT. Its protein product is CASSLDFQGELHF.

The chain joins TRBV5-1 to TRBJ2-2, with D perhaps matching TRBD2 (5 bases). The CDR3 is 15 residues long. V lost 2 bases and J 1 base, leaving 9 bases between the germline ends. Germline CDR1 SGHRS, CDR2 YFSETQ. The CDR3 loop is CASSFPAGNTGELFF. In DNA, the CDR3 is TGCGCCAGCAGCTTTCCTGCGGGGAACACCGGGGAGCTGTTTTTT. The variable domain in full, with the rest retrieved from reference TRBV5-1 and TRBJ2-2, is KAGVTQTPRYLIKTRGQQVTLSCSPISGHRSVSWYQQTPGQGLQFLFEYFSETQRNKGNFPGRFSGRQFSNSRSEMNVSTLELGDSALYLCASSFPAGNTGELFFGEGSRLTVL.

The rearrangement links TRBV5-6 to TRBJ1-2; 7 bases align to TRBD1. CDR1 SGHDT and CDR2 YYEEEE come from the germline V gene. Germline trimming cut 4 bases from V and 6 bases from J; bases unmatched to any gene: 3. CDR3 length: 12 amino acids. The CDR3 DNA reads TGTGCCAGCAGCAAAGGACAGGATGGCTACACCTTC. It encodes CASSKGQDGYTF.

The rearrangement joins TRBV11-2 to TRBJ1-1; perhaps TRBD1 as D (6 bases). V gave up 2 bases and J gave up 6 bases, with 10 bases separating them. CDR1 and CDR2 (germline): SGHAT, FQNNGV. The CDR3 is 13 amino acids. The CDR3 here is CASSLSQGPEAFF. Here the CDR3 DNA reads TGTGCCAGCAGCTTAAGTCAGGGGCCTGAAGCTTTCTTT. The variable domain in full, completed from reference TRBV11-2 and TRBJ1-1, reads EAGVAQSPRYKIIEKRQSVAFWCNPISGHATLYWYQQILGQGPKLLIQFQNNGVVDDSQLPKDRFSAERLKGVDSTLKIQPAKLEDSAVYLCASSLSQGPEAFFGQGTRLTVV.

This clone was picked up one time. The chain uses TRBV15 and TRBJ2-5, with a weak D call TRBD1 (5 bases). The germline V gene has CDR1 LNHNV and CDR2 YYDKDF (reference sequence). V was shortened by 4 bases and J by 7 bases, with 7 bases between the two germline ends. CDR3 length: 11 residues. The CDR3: CATSNQGTQYF. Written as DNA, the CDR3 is TGTGCCACCAGCAACCAGGGGACCCAGTACTTC. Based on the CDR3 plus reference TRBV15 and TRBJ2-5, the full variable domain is DAMVIQNPRYQVTQFGKPVTLSCSQTLNHNVMYWYQQKSSQAPKLLFHYYDKDFNNEADTPDNFQSRRPNTSFCFLDIRSPGLGDTAMYLCATSNQGTQYFGPGTRLLVL.

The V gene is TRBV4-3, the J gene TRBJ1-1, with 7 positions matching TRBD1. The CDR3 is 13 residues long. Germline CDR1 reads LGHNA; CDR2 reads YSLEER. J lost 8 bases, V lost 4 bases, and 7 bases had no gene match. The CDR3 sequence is CASSPTGSGEAFF. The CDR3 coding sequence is TGCGCCAGCAGCCCGACAGGGAGCGGAGAAGCTTTCTTT.

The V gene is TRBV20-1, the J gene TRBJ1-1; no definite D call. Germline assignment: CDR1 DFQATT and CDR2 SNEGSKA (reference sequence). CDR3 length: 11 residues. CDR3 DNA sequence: TGCAGCCTCCGTTTGAACACTGAAGCTTTCTTT. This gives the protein CSLRLNTEAFF.

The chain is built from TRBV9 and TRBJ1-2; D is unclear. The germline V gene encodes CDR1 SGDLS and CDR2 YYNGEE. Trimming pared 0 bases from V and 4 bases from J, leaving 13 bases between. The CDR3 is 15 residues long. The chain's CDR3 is CASSVAPTGGYGYTF. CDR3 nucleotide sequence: TGTGCCAGCAGCGTAGCCCCTACGGGAGGCTATGGCTACACCTTC.

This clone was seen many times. CDR3 sequence (DNA): TGTGCCACCAGCACCCCGGGACAGGGGGCATCAGATACGCAGTATTTT. Translated, it gives CATSTPGQGASDTQYF. This chain joins TRBV15 and TRBJ2-3; 12 nucleotides match TRBD1. This CDR3 comprises 16 residues. J gave up 4 bases and V 4 bases, and 6 bases lay outside the gene matches. CDR1 LNHNV and CDR2 YYDKDF come from the germline V gene (reference sequence). The entire variable domain, with the rest obtained from reference TRBV15 and TRBJ2-3, is as follows: DAMVIQNPRYQVTQFGKPVTLSCSQTLNHNVMYWYQQKSSQAPKLLFHYYDKDFNNEADTPDNFQSRRPNTSFCFLDIRSPGLGDTAMYLCATSTPGQGASDTQYFGPGTRLTVL.

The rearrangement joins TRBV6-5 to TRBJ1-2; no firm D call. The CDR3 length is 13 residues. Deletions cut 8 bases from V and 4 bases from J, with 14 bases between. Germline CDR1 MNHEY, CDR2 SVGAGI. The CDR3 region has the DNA TGTGCCAGCGGAGGACGAAATTTCTATGGCTACACCTTC. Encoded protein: CASGGRNFYGYTF.

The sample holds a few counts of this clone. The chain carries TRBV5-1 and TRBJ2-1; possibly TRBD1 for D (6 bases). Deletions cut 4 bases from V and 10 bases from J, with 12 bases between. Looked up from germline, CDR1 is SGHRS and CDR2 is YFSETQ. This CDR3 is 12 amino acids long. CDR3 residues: CASSRDGTEQFF. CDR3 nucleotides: TGCGCCAGCAGCCGAGACGGGACAGAGCAGTTCTTC.

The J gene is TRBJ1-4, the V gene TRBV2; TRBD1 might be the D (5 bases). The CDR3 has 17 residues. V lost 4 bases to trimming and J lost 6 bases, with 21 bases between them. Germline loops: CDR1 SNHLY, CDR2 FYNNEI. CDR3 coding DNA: TGTGCCAGCAGTGGCTTCCCATCTACAGGAGGATATGAAAAACTGTTTTTT. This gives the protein CASSGFPSTGGYEKLFF.

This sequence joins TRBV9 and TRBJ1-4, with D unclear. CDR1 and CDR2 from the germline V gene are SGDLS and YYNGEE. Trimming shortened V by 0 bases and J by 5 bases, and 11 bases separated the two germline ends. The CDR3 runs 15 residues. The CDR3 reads CASSVGVSKNEKLFF. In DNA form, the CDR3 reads TGTGCCAGCAGCGTAGGTGTCAGCAAGAATGAAAAACTGTTTTTT.

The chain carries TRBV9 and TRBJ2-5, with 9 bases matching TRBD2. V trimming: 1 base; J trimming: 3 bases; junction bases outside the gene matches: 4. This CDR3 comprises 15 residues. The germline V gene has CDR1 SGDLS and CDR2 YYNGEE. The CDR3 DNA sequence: TGTGCCAGCAGCGTACGCGGGGGGGAAAAAGAGACCCAGTACTTC. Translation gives CASSVRGGEKETQYF.

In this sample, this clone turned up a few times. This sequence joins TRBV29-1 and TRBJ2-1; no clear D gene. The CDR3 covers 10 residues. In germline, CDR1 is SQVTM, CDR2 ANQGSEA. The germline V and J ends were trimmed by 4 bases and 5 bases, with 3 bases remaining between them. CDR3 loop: CSVAHNEQFF. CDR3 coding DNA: TGCAGCGTTGCTCACAATGAGCAGTTCTTC.

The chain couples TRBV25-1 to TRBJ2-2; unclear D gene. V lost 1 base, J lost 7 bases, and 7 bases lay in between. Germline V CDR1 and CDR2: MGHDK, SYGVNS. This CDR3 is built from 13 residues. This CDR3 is CASSELGGGELFF. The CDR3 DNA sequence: TGTGCCAGCAGTGAATTGGGTGGCGGGGAGCTGTTTTTT.

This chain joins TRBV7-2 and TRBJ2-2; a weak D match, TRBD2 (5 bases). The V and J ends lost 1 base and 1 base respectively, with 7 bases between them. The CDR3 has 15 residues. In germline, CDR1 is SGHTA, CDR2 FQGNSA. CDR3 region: CASSLVGRNTGELFF. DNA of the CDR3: TGTGCCAGCAGCTTAGTTGGGAGGAACACCGGGGAGCTGTTTTTT.

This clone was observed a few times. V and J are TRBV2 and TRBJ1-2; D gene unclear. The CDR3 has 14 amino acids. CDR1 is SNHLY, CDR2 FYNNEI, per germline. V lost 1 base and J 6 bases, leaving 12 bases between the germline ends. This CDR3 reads CASSEGSDYDGYTF. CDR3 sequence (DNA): TGTGCCAGCAGTGAAGGGTCGGACTATGATGGCTACACCTTC.

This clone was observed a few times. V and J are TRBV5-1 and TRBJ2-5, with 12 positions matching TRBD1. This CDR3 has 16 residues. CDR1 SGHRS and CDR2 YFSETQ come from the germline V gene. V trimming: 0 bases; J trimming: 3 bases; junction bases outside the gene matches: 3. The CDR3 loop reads CASSLGGTGGEETQYF. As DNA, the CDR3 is TGCGCCAGCAGCTTGGGAGGGACAGGGGGCGAAGAGACCCAGTACTTC.

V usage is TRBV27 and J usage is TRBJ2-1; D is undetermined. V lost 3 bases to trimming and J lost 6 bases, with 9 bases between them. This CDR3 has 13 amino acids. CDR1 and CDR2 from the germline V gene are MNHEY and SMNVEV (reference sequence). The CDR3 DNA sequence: TGTGCCAGCAGTTTCGGGCTCAGCAATGAGCAGTTCTTC. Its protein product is CASSFGLSNEQFF.

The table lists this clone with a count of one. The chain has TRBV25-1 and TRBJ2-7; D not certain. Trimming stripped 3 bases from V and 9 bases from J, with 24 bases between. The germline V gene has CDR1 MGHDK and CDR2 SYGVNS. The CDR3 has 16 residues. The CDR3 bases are TGTGCCAGCAGTGATGGGCTTTTGACACAACGAGCGCCGCAGTACTTC. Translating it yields CASSDGLLTQRAPQYF.

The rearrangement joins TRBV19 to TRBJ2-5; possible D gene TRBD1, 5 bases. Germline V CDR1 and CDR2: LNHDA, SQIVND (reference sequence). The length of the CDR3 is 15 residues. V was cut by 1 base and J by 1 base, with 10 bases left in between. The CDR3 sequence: CASSIAQGFQETQYF. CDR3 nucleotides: TGTGCCAGTAGTATAGCGCAGGGCTTCCAAGAGACCCAGTACTTC.

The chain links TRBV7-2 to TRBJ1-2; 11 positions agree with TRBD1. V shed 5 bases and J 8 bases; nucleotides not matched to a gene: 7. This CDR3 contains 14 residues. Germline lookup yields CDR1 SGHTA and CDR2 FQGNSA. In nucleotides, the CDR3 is TGTGCCAGCAGCCCCGGACAGGGGGCGAGGGGCTACACCTTC. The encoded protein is CASSPGQGARGYTF.

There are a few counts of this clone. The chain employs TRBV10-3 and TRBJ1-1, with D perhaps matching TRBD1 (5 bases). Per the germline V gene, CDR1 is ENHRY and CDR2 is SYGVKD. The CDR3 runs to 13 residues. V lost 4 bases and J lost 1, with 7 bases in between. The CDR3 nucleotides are TGTGCCATCAGTGTCGACAGGAACACTGAAGCTTTCTTT. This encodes CAISVDRNTEAFF.